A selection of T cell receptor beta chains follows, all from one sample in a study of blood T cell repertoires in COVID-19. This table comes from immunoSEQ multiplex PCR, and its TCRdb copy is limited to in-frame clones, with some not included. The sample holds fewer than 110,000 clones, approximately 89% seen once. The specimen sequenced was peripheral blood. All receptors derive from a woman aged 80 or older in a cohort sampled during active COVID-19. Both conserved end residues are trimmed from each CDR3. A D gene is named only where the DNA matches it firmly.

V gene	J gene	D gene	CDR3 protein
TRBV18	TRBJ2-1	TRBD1	ASSPGLRGREDEQF
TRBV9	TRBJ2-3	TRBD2	ASTPSGGASTDTQY
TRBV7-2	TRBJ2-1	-	ASSLTVSYNEQF
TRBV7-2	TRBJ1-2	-	ASSLGRLYGYT
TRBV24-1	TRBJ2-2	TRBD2	ATSSAGATNTGELF
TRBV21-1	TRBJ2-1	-	ASSKALASGRGYNEQF
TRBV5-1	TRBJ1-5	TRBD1	ASSAGTGGHQPQH
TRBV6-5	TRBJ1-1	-	ASSRTENTEAF
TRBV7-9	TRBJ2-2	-	ASSLGQATGELF
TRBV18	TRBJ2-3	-	ASSPRWVDTQY
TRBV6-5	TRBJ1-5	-	ASSAYSYSNQPQH
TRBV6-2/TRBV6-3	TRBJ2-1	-	ASSYLHAYNEQF
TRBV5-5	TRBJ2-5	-	ASSLEWGLQETQY
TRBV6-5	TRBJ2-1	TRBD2	ASSYEIAGGEQF
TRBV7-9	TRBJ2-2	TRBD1	ASSPGTGSTGELF
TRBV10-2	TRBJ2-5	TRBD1	ASAGTGGLGETQY
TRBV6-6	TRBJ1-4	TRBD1	ASRNTGVVEKLF
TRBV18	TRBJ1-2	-	ASSSDMAYGYT
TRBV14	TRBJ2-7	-	ASNMGGGLSYEQY